This T cell receptor (beta chain) was documented in a study of spatial heterogeneity in lung cancer. This clonotype was seen ten or more times. The antigen is unknown. Findings and limits, study-wide: Blood contained ubiquitous expanded tumor TCRs more at resection than at follow-up.

The ends lost 5 bases at V and 0 bases at J; junction bases unmatched: 11. The length of the CDR3 is 17 residues. Per the germline V gene, CDR1 is PRHDT and CDR2 is FYEKMQ (reference sequence). The time point is: sample taken at primary tumor resection. The authors sequenced whole RNA from tumor, nontumor lung or frozen PBMC without sorting. The cohort: 65 to 80 early-stage, untreated non-small cell lung cancer patients. TCR cDNA molecules each carried a unique molecular identifier. From the 5' RACE reads, TCRdb called clonotypes with MiXCR, one entry per CDR3 protein. The sample holds 45,000 or so distinct CDR3 sequences; approximately 7.6% are singletons and the top ten take more than 10%.

The V call is TRBV13, the J call TRBJ2-3, with 7 bases that match TRBD2. The origin of this receptor is a female donor with early-stage non-small cell lung cancer. The sample consisted of PBMCs, taken at surgery. The CDR3 coding sequence is TGTGCCAGCAGCCCTCTAGGGCAGCGGGGCAGCACAGATACGCAGTATTTT. Its protein is CASSPLGQRGSTDTQYF.